This TCR beta chain is drawn from a study of early T cells in non-severe SARS-CoV-2 infection. Across the whole study: Unsorted whole blood bulk RNA was sequenced, with unpaired chains.

On this clonotype: Its antigen is not known.

V was shortened by 4 bases and J by 3 bases, with 10 bases between the two germline ends. The CDR3 has 13 residues. Study conclusions and caveats: VDJdb-based annotation leaned toward anti-spike CD8 responses and missed private and CD4 specificities.

Attachment of unique molecular identifiers to individual cDNA molecules was performed. TCRdb reanalysed the 5' RACE reads using MiXCR and keeps one entry per CDR3 protein. Of some 82,000 distinct CDR3 sequences in the sample, 5.5% to 7.5% were seen once. This chain links TRBV12-3 or TRBV12-4 with TRBJ2-7; possibly TRBD1 or TRBD2 for D (5 bases each). The receptor comes from an adult who was a healthcare worker with PCR-confirmed SARS-CoV-2 infection or an uninfected control (not recorded which). The sequencing input was whole blood. The CDR3: CASSYEGFYEQYF. CDR3 DNA: TGTGCCAGCAGTTATGAGGGGTTCTACGAGCAGTACTTC.